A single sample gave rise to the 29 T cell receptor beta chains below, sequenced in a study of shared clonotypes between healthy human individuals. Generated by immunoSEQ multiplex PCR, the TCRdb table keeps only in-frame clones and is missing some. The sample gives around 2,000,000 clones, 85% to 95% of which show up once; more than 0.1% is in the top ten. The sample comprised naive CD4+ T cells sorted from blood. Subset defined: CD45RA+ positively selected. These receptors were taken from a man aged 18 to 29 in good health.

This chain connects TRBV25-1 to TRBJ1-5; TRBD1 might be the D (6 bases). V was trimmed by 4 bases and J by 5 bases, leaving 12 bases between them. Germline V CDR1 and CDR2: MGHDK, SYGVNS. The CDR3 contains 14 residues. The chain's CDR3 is CASSVGGFDQPQHF. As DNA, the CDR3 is TGTGCCAGCAGTGTAGGGGGGTTTGATCAGCCCCAGCATTTT.

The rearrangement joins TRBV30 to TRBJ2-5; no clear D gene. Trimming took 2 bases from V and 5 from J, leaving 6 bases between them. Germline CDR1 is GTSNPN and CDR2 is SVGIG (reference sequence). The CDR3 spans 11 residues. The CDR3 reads CAWSSAETQYF. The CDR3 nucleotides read TGTGCCTGGAGTTCGGCGGAGACCCAGTACTTC.

Here the CDR3 reads CASSFRTGGELFF. As DNA, the CDR3 is TGTGCCAGCAGTTTCCGGACAGGGGGGGAGCTGTTTTTT. V is TRBV27 and J is TRBJ2-2; TRBD1 matches 8 bases. Germline trimming cut 3 bases from V and 8 bases from J; bases unmatched to any gene: 2. The germline CDR1 and CDR2 sequences are MNHEY and SMNVEV (reference sequence). This CDR3 has 13 amino acids.

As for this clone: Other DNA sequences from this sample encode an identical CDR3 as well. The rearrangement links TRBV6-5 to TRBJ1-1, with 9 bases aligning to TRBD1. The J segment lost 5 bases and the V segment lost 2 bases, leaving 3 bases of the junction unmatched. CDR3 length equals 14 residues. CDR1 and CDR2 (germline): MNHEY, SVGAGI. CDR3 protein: CASSYGTGSTEAFF. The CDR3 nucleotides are TGTGCCAGCAGTTACGGGACAGGGTCGACTGAAGCTTTCTTT.

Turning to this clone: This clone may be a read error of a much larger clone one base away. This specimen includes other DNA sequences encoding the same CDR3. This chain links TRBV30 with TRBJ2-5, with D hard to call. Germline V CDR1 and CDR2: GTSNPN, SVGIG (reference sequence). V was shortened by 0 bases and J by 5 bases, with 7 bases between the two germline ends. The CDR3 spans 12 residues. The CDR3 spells CAWSVRRETQYF. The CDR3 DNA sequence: TGTGCCTGGAGTGTACGGCGGGAGACCCAGTACTTC.

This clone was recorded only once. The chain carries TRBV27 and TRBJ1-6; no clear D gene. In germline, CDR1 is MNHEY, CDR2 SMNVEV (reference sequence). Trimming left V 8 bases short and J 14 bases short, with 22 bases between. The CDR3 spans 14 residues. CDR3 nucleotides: TGTGCCAGCGGTAAAAGCGGTAGCTTTGGATCCCTCCACTTT. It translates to CASGKSGSFGSLHF.

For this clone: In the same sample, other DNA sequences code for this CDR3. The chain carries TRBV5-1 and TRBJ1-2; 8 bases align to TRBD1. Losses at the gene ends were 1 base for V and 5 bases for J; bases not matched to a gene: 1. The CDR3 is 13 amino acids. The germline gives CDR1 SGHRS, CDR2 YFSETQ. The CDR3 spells CASSLRQGYGYTF. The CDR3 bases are TGCGCCAGCAGCTTGAGACAGGGGTATGGCTACACCTTC.

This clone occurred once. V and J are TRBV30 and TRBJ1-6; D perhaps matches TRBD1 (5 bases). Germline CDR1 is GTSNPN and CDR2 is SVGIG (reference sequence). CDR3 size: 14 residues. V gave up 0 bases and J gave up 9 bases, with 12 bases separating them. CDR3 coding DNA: TGTGCCTGGAGTGTACTCAGGGCCCGTTCACCCCTCCACTTT. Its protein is CAWSVLRARSPLHF.

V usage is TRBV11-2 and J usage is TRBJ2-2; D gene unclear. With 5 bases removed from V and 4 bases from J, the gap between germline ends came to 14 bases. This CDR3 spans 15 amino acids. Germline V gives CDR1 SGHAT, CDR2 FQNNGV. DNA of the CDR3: TGTGCCAGCAGCCGAATAGCCAGTCCCACCGGGGAGCTGTTTTTT. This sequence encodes CASSRIASPTGELFF.

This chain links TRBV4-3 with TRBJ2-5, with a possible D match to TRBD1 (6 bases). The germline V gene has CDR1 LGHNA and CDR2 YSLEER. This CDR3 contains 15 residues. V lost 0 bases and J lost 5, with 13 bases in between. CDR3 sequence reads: CASSQDNQRGETQYF. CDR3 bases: TGCGCCAGCAGCCAAGATAACCAGAGGGGGGAGACCCAGTACTTC.

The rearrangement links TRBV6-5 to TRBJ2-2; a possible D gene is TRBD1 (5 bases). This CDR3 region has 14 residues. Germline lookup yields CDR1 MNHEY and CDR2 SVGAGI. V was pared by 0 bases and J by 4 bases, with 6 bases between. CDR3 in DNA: TGTGCCAGCAGTTACTCGACAGCCACCGGGGAGCTGTTTTTT. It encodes CASSYSTATGELFF.

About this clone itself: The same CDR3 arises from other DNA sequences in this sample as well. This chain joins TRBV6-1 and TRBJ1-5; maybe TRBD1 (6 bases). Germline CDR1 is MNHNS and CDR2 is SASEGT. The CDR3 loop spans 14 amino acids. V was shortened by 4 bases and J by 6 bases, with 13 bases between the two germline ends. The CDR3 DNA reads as TGTGCCAGCAGTGGGGGGCAGGGCACTCAGCCCCAGCATTTT. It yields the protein CASSGGQGTQPQHF.

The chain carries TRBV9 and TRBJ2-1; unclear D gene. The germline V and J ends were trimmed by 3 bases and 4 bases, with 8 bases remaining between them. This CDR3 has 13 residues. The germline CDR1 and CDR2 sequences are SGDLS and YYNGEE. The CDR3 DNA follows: TGTGCCAGCAGCGGACCGTTGTACAATGAGCAGTTCTTC. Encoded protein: CASSGPLYNEQFF.

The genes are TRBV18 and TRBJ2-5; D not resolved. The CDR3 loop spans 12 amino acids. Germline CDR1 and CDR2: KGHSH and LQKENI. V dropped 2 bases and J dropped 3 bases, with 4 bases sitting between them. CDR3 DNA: TGTGCCAGCTCACCAAAAAAAGAGACCCAGTACTTC. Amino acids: CASSPKKETQYF.

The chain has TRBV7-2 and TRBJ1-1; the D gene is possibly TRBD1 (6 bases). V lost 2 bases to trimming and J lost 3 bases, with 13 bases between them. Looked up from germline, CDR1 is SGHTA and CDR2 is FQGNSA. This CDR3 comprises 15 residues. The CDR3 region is CASSLRRGADTEAFF. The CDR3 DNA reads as TGTGCCAGCAGCTTACGCCGGGGGGCCGACACTGAAGCTTTCTTT.

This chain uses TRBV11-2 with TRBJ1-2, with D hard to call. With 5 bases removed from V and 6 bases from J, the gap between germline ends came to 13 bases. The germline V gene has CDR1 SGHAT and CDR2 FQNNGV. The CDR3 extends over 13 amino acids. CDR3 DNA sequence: TGTGCCAGCAGCAGAGGTTCGGTGAATGGCTACACCTTC. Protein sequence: CASSRGSVNGYTF.

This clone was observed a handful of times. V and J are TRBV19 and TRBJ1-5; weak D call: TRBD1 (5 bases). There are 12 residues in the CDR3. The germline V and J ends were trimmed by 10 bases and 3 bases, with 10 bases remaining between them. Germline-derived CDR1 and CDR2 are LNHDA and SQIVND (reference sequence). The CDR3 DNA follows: TGTGCCACTAACAGGAACAATCAGCCCCAGCATTTT. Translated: CATNRNNQPQHF.

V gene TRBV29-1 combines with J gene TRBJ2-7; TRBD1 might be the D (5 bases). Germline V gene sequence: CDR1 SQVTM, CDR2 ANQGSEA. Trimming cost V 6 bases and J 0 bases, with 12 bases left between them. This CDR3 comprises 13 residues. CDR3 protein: CSVLGQSSYEQYF. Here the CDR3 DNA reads TGCAGCGTCCTGGGGCAGTCCTCCTACGAGCAGTACTTC.

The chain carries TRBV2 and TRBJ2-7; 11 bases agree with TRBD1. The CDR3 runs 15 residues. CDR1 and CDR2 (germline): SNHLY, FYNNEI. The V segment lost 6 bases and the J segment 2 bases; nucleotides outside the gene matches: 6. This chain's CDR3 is CASSVSGQGAYEQYF. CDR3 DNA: TGTGCCAGCAGCGTCTCGGGACAGGGGGCCTACGAGCAGTACTTC.

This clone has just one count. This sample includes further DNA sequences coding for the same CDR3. The CDR3 region is CASSESRANTEAFF. The CDR3 DNA reads as TGCGCCAGCAGTGAGTCCCGAGCTAACACTGAAGCTTTCTTT. The chain has TRBV10-1 and TRBJ1-1, with D uncertain. The CDR3 loop spans 14 amino acids. In germline, CDR1 is WNHNN, CDR2 SYGVQD (reference sequence). V gave up 0 bases and J gave up 2 bases, with 7 bases separating them.

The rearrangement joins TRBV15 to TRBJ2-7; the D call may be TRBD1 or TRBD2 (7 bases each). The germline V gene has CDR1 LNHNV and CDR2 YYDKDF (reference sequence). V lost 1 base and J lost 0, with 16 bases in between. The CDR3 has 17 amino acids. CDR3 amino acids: CATSRVWAGDSSYEQYF. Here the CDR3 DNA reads TGTGCCACCAGCAGAGTCTGGGCGGGGGACAGCTCCTACGAGCAGTACTTC.

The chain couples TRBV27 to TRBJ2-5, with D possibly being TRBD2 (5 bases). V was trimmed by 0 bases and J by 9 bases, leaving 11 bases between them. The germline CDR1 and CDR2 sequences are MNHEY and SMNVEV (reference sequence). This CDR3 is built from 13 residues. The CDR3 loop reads CASSLSRRQAQYF. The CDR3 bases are TGTGCCAGCAGTTTATCTAGGAGGCAGGCCCAGTACTTC.

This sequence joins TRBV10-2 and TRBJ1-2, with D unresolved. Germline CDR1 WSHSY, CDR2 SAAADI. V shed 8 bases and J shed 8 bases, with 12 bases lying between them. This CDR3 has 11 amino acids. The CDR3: CASSDVGGYTF. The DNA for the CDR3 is TGCGCCAGCTCGGACGTAGGGGGCTACACCTTC.

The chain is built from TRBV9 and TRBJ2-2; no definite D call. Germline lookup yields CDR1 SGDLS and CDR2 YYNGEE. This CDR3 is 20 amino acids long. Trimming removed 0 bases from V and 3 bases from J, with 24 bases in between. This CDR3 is CASSVDLHRPKQVDTGELFF. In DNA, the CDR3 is TGTGCCAGCAGCGTAGACTTGCATCGGCCAAAGCAGGTGGACACCGGGGAGCTGTTTTTT.

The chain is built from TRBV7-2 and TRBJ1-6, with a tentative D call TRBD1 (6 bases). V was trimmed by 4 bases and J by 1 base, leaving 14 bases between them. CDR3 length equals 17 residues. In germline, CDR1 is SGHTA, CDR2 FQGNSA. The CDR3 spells CASSSSGTYSYNSPLHF. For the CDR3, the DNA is TGTGCCAGCAGCTCCTCCGGGACATATTCCTATAATTCACCCCTCCACTTT.

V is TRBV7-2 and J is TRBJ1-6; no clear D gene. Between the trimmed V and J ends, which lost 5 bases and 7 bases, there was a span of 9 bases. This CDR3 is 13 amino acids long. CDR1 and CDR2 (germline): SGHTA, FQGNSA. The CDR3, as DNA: TGTGCCAGCAGCCAGCTACTGAATTCACCCCTCCACTTT. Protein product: CASSQLLNSPLHF.

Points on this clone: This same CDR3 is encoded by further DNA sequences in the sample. CDR3 residues: CASSTGQSYEQYF. The CDR3 DNA follows: TGTGCCAGCTCCACTGGACAGTCCTACGAGCAGTACTTC. The chain carries TRBV19 and TRBJ2-7, with D perhaps matching TRBD1 (6 bases). V lost 9 bases and J 1 base, leaving 13 bases between the germline ends. This CDR3 comprises 13 residues. Germline values: CDR1 LNHDA, CDR2 SQIVND (reference sequence).

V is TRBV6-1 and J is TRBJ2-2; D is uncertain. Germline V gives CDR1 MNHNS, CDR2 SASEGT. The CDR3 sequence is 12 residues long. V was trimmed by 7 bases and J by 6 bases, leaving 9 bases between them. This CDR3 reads CASKWVAGELFF. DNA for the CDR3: TGTGCCAGCAAATGGGTTGCCGGGGAGCTGTTTTTT.

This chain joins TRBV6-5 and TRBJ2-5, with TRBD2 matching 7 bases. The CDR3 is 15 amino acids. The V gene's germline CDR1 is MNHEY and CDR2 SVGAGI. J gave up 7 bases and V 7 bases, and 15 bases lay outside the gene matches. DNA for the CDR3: TGTGCCAGCACCACCGCAGGGACGGGCGGGGGGACCCAGTACTTC. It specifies CASTTAGTGGGTQYF.